These T cell receptor beta chains were read from a single sample in a study of T cells in Graves' hyperthyroidism and ophthalmopathy. Using its own MiXCR run on the multiplex PCR reads, TCRdb lists one record per CDR3 protein. The profile shows nearly 600,000 distinct CDR3 sequences, around 14% of them singletons. The material sequenced was blood. Receptors originate from a woman between 18 and 30 years old with Graves' ophthalmopathy. CDR3s include the opening cysteine and the closing phenylalanine or tryptophan. D genes are given only for firm matches. Not every row has a clone size; where given, it reads once, few, many or a size class.

15,many,TRBD2,TRBJ2-3,TRBV12-3/TRBV12-4,TGTGCCAGCAGTTTGACTAGCGGGATGGCAGATACGCAGTATTTT,CASSLTSGMADTQYF
15,many,TRBD2,TRBJ2-1,TRBV10-3,TGTGCCATCAGTGGGCTAGCGGGGAACTACAATGAGCAGTTCTTC,CAISGLAGNYNEQFF
15,many,-,TRBJ2-1,TRBV28,TGTGCCAGCAGTCCACAGCTCCGGCCGTACAATGAGCAGTTCTTC,CASSPQLRPYNEQFF
15,-,-,TRBJ2-2,TRBV29-1,TGCAGCGCTATGGTACCCCCGAGGGACACCGGGGAGCTGTTTTTT,CSAMVPPRDTGELFF
15,many,TRBD1,TRBJ2-7,TRBV28,TGTGCCAGCAGTTTTCTATCACAGGGGGCGGGGGAGCAGTACTTC,CASSFLSQGAGEQYF
16,-,TRBD1,TRBJ1-5,TRBV12-3/TRBV12-4,TGTGCCAGCAGTTCCTCCGGGACAGGGGGCCGGCAGCCCCAGCATTTT,CASSSSGTGGRQPQHF
16,many,-,TRBJ2-3,TRBV28,TGTGCCAGCAGTTCCCCAGGGACCCGGACCACAGATACGCAGTATTTT,CASSSPGTRTTDTQYF
15,few,TRBD2,TRBJ2-1,TRBV3-1,TGTGCCAGCAGCCAAGATAGACTAGCAGTCAATGAGCAGTTCTTC,CASSQDRLAVNEQFF
18,many,TRBD2,TRBJ2-1,TRBV19,TGTGCCAGTATTGGCCTTAGCGGGAGGGCCGGTTCCTACAATGAGCAGTTCTTC,CASIGLSGRAGSYNEQFF
19,few,-,TRBJ2-5,TRBV14,TGTGCCAGCAGCCAAGACCTCGGCCAGTCGTTTTTTCGGGGGGAGACCCAGTACTTC,CASSQDLGQSFFRGETQYF
11,-,-,TRBJ1-5,TRBV19,TGTGCCAGTAGTGCCACGGGGCCCCAGCATTTT,CASSATGPQHF
17,-,TRBD2,TRBJ2-7,TRBV6-1,TGTGCCAGCAGCCAACAAAAAGCGGGAGGGTTCTCCTACGAGCAGTACTTC,CASSQQKAGGFSYEQYF
19,few,TRBD1,TRBJ1-1,TRBV19,TGTGCCAGTAGTCGTTCTCCGGGACAGGGGGGAGTTCGGGACACTGAAGCTTTCTTT,CASSRSPGQGGVRDTEAFF
18,many,-,TRBJ1-1,TRBV12-3/TRBV12-4,TGTGCCAGCAGTTTAAACGCCGGACCCCGAGACGGGAACACTGAAGCTTTCTTT,CASSLNAGPRDGNTEAFF
15,many,TRBD1,TRBJ2-7,TRBV6-1,TGTGCCAGCAGTCAAGGGACAGGCGGTGGCCACGAGCAGTACTTC,CASSQGTGGGHEQYF
15,many,-,TRBJ2-1,TRBV7-8,TGTGCCAGCATTGTTTCGGCTAGCTCCTACAATGAGCAGTTCTTC,CASIVSASSYNEQFF
14,many,-,TRBJ1-4,TRBV12-3/TRBV12-4,TGTGCCAGCAGTTTTAAAGAGGGGGGTGAAAAACTGTTTTTT,CASSFKEGGEKLFF
12,-,TRBD1,TRBJ2-6,TRBV24-1,TGTGCCACCGCTCCCGGGACAGACGTCCTGACTTTC,CATAPGTDVLTF
15,many,TRBD2,TRBJ2-3,TRBV28,TGTGCCAGCATCATTGGAGGGAGGGCCGGGGATACGCAGTATTTT,CASIIGGRAGDTQYF
15,-,-,TRBJ1-4,TRBV6-1,TGTGCCAGCAGTGAAAGTGCAGCTACTAATGAAAAACTGTTTTTT,CASSESAATNEKLFF
16,many,TRBD1,TRBJ2-2,TRBV5-8,TGTGCCAGACCGGGACAGGGGGATTGGAACACCGGGGAGCTGTTTTTT,CARPGQGDWNTGELFF
15,once,TRBD2,TRBJ2-7,TRBV20-1,TGCAGTGCTAGAGGACTAGCGGGAGGGGCGTACGAGCAGTACTTC,CSARGLAGGAYEQYF
17,-,-,TRBJ2-5,TRBV4-1,TGCGCCAGCAGCCAAAGTCCCGGGACGCTGGGCCGAGAGACCCAGTACTTC,CASSQSPGTLGRETQYF
17,many,TRBD2,TRBJ2-1,TRBV27,TGTGCCAGCAGTTTATGGGCCGCTAGCGGGAGATACAATGAGCAGTTCTTC,CASSLWAASGRYNEQFF
14,many,-,TRBJ2-7,TRBV2,TGTGCCAGCAGTGATATTGGCAGCTCCTACGAGCAGTACTTC,CASSDIGSSYEQYF
14,-,-,TRBJ2-3,TRBV19,TGTGCCAGTAGTATAGCGGCTAGCACAGATACGCAGTATTTT,CASSIAASTDTQYF
13,-,TRBD1,TRBJ1-2,TRBV20-1,TGCAGTGCTGAAGCACAGGGGGCGCATGGCTACACCTTC,CSAEAQGAHGYTF
14,-,-,TRBJ1-5,TRBV24-1,TGTGCCACCAGCTTAGTCGGGAGGAATCAGCCCCAGCATTTT,CATSLVGRNQPQHF
14,many,-,TRBJ2-3,TRBV5-6,TGTGCCAGCAGCTTGGGACAAGAAGGGGATACGCAGTATTTT,CASSLGQEGDTQYF
15,many,TRBD2,TRBJ2-1,TRBV2,TGTGCCAGCAGGAGGGAGATAGCGGGAGGTAATGAGCAGTTCTTC,CASRREIAGGNEQFF
14,-,-,TRBJ2-1,TRBV9,TGTGCCAGCAGCCCCGTCCCCTCCGACAATGAGCAGTTCTTC,CASSPVPSDNEQFF
13,many,-,TRBJ1-2,TRBV28,TGTGCCAGCACCGCGGGAGATCAATATGGCTACACCTTC,CASTAGDQYGYTF
14,-,TRBD1,TRBJ1-2,TRBV12-3/TRBV12-4,TGTGCCAGCAGCAGACAGGGTATAGTCTATGGCTACACCTTC,CASSRQGIVYGYTF
14,many,-,TRBJ1-4,TRBV2,TGTGCCAGCAGTCCACAGCCTCTCGGGGAAAAACTGTTTTTT,CASSPQPLGEKLFF
14,many,TRBD1,TRBJ2-7,TRBV7-2,TGTGCCAGCAGCAACCACAGGGGAAGCTACGAGCAGTACTTC,CASSNHRGSYEQYF
15,many,TRBD1,TRBJ1-2,TRBV6-1,TGTGCCAGCAGTACAGCAGGGGGCGTAGAGAATGGCTACACCTTC,CASSTAGGVENGYTF
15,many,-,TRBJ2-3,TRBV9,TGTGCCAGCAGCGTAGACGAAAGGGTCACAGATACGCAGTATTTT,CASSVDERVTDTQYF